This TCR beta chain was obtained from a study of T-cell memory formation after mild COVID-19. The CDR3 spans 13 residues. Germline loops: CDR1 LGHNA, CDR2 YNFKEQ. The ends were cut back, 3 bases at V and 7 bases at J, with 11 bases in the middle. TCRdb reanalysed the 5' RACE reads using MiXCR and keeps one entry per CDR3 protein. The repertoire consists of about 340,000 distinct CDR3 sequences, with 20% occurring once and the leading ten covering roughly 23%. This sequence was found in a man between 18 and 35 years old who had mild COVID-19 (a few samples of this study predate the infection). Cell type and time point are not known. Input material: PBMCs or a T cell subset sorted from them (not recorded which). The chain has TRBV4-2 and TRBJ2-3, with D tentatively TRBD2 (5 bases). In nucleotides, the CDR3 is TGTGCCAGCAGCCAGGACTTTTCTAATACGCAGTATTTT. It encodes CASSQDFSNTQYF.